Each of the 9 T cell receptor beta chains below was sequenced from the same sample in a study of T cell responses to AZD1222 COVID-19 vaccine. Sequencing was performed with immunoSEQ multiplex PCR; in TCRdb, only in-frame clones are kept and a portion is missing. Among about 120,000 clones listed, around 86% were seen once. The sample consisted of peripheral blood, taken on day 0 of AZD1222 vaccination. The source is an adult in good health.

The CDR3 reads CASSFRGYTEAFF. The CDR3 region has the DNA TGTGCCAGCAGCTTTCGGGGGTACACTGAAGCTTTCTTT. This sequence joins TRBV5-4 and TRBJ1-1, with D possibly matching TRBD1 (5 bases). Germline CDR1 SGHNT, CDR2 YYREEE (reference sequence). V lost 2 bases, J lost 3 bases, and 8 bases lay in between. The CDR3 runs to 13 residues.

This sequence joins TRBV4-1 and TRBJ2-3, with D perhaps given as TRBD1 or TRBD2 (5 bases each). CDR1 and CDR2 (germline): MGHRA, YSYEKL. There are 16 residues in the CDR3. V lost 6 bases and J lost 3, with 19 bases in between. This CDR3 is CASSQTGLSGTDTQYF. The CDR3 nucleotides read TGCGCCAGCAGTCAAACCGGACTCTCAGGGACAGATACGCAGTATTTT.

The chain carries TRBV4-2 and TRBJ2-7; 9 positions agree with TRBD2. CDR3 size: 15 residues. CDR1 and CDR2 (germline): LGHNA, YNFKEQ. With 3 bases clipped from V and 0 bases from J, the junction kept 3 bases outside the gene matches. The CDR3 sequence: CASSQASGDSYEQYF. The CDR3 DNA follows: TGTGCCAGCAGCCAGGCTAGCGGGGACTCCTACGAGCAGTACTTC.

The V call is TRBV11-2, the J call TRBJ2-1; no clear D. The CDR3 contains 15 residues. Germline CDR1 is SGHAT and CDR2 is FQNNGV. V was clipped by 6 bases and J by 4 bases, with 16 bases between them. The CDR3 here is CASSFGRTLYNEQFF. DNA for the CDR3: TGTGCCAGCAGTTTCGGCAGGACCCTATACAATGAGCAGTTCTTC. Supplemented by reference TRBV11-2 and TRBJ2-1, the full variable domain reads EAGVAQSPRYKIIEKRQSVAFWCNPISGHATLYWYQQILGQGPKLLIQFQNNGVVDDSQLPKDRFSAERLKGVDSTLKIQPAKLEDSAVYLCASSFGRTLYNEQFFGPGTRLTVL.

The rearrangement links TRBV15 to TRBJ2-3; the match to TRBD2 covers 8 bases. The V gene's germline CDR1 is LNHNV and CDR2 YYDKDF (reference sequence). The CDR3 sequence is 15 residues long. Trimming cost V 2 bases and J 2 bases; bases outside gene matches: 3. This chain's CDR3 is CATSRYGGATDTQYF. The DNA for the CDR3 is TGTGCCACCAGCAGATACGGGGGGGCCACAGATACGCAGTATTTT. The entire variable domain, with the rest obtained from reference TRBV15 and TRBJ2-3, is as follows: DAMVIQNPRYQVTQFGKPVTLSCSQTLNHNVMYWYQQKSSQAPKLLFHYYDKDFNNEADTPDNFQSRRPNTSFCFLDIRSPGLGDTAMYLCATSRYGGATDTQYFGPGTRLTVL.

V usage is TRBV5-8 and J usage is TRBJ1-2; no clear D gene. From germline, CDR1 is SGHTS and CDR2 YDEGEE. Trimming left V 3 bases short and J 4 bases short, with 10 bases between. The CDR3 runs to 13 residues. Here the CDR3 DNA reads TGTGCCAGCAGCTACGGCCAGACCTATGGCTACACCTTC. Translated, it gives CASSYGQTYGYTF.

The chain combines TRBV25-1 with TRBJ1-1; D perhaps matches TRBD1 (5 bases). Germline assignment: CDR1 MGHDK and CDR2 SYGVNS. The ends were cut back, 3 bases at V and 8 bases at J, with 16 bases in the middle. This CDR3 is built from 14 residues. The CDR3 DNA follows: TGTGCCAGCAGTGATTTAGGGGATCGTCCAGAAGCTTTCTTT. The encoded protein is CASSDLGDRPEAFF.

In this sample, this clone turned up a few times. V and J are TRBV11-2 and TRBJ2-1, with D unresolved. Germline V gene lookup returns CDR1 SGHAT and CDR2 FQNNGV. V gave up 5 bases and J gave up 7 bases, with 9 bases separating them. The CDR3 extends over 12 amino acids. The CDR3 sequence is CASSRTRNEQFF. The CDR3 DNA reads as TGTGCCAGCAGCCGGACGAGGAATGAGCAGTTCTTC.

The chain recombines TRBV4-1 with TRBJ1-2; D remains ambiguous. Trimming took off 0 bases at V and 8 bases at J, with 10 bases between the two ends. This CDR3 region has 13 residues. The germline gives CDR1 MGHRA, CDR2 YSYEKL. The DNA of the CDR3 is TGCGCCAGCAGCCAAGATGGTTGGGTGGGCTACACCTTC. It translates to CASSQDGWVGYTF.